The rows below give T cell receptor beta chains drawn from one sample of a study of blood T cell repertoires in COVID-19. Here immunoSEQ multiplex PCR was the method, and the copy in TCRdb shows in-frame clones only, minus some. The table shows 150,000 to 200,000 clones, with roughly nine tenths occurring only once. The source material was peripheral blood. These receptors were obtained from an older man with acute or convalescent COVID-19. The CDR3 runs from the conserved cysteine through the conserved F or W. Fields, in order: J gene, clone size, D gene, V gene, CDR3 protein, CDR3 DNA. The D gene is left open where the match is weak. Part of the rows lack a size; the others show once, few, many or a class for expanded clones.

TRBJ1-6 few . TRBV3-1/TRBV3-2 CASSQAQSPLHF TGTGCCAGCAGCCAAGCACAATCACCCCTCCACTTT
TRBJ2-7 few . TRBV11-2 CASSFTGSGGYEQYF TGTGCCAGCAGCTTTACAGGGTCGGGCGGGTACGAGCAGTACTTC
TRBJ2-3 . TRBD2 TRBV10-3 CAISPGREGDTQYF TGTGCCATCTCTCCTGGGCGGGAGGGAGATACGCAGTATTTT
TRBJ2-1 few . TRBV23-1 CASTDPGGKNEQFF TGCGCCAGCACCGATCCAGGGGGGAAGAATGAGCAGTTCTTC
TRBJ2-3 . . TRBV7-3 CASSLGSGHGADTQYF TGTGCCAGCAGCTTAGGCAGCGGGCACGGGGCAGATACGCAGTATTTT
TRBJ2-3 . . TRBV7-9 CASSPPHRGGDTQYF TGTGCCAGCAGCCCGCCTCACAGGGGAGGCGATACGCAGTATTTT
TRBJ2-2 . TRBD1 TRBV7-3 CASSPRTGPPARELFF TGTGCCAGCAGCCCAAGGACAGGTCCGCCCGCGCGGGAGCTGTTTTTT
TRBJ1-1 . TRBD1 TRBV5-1 CASSDPQGGNTEAFF TGCGCCAGCAGCGACCCCCAGGGGGGGAACACTGAAGCTTTCTTT
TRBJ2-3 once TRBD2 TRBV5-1 CASSYSGASTDTQYF TGCGCCAGCAGTTATAGCGGGGCAAGCACAGATACGCAGTATTTT
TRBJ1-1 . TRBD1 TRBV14 CASSQPVGTGKAFF TGTGCCAGCAGCCAACCCGTCGGGACAGGGAAGGCTTTCTTT
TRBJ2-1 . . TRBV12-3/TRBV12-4 CASPEGCQDEQFF TGTGCCAGCCCGGAGGGCTGTCAAGATGAGCAGTTCTTC
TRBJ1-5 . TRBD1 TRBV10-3 CAISESGQGYQPQHF TGTGCCATCAGTGAGTCGGGACAGGGGTACCAGCCCCAGCATTTT
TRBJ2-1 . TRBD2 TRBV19 CASSNRIAGQRYNEQFF TGTGCCAGTAGTAATCGGATAGCGGGTCAGCGCTACAATGAGCAGTTCTTC
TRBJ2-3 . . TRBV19 CASSIVPSTDTQYF TGTGCCAGTAGTATAGTCCCTAGCACAGATACGCAGTATTTT
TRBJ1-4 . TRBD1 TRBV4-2 CASSQNPGTVNEKLFF TGTGCCAGCAGCCAGAATCCCGGGACAGTTAATGAAAAACTGTTTTTT
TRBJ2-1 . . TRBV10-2 CASSETNRYNEQFF TGCGCCAGCAGTGAAACGAATAGATACAATGAGCAGTTCTTC
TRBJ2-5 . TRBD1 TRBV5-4 CASRAGTGGPETQYF TGTGCCAGCAGGGCCGGGACAGGGGGTCCGGAGACCCAGTACTTC
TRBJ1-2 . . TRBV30 CAWSVAGSYYGYTF TGTGCCTGGAGTGTAGCAGGCAGTTACTATGGCTACACCTTC
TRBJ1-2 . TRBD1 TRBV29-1 CSVGTGANYGYTF TGCAGCGTGGGGACAGGGGCGAACTATGGCTACACCTTC
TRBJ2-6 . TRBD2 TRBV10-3 CAIRETTTSGSSSGANVLTF TGTGCCATCAGAGAGACGACGACTAGCGGGTCCTCCTCTGGGGCCAACGTCCTGACTTTC
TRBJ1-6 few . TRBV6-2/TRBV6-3 CASSYWETSPLHF TGTGCCAGCAGTTACTGGGAGACGTCACCCCTCCACTTT
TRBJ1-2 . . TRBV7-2 CASSLGGRGYGYTF TGTGCCAGCAGCTTAGGCGGGAGGGGGTATGGCTACACCTTC
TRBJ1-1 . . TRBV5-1 CASSWVEDTEAFF TGCGCCAGCAGCTGGGTGGAGGACACTGAAGCTTTCTTT
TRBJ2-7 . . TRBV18 CASSPPGVRVYEQYF TGTGCCAGCTCACCGCCGGGGGTCCGGGTTTACGAGCAGTACTTC
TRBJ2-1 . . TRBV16 CASSQQGITYNEQFF TGTGCCAGCAGCCAACAGGGGATAACCTACAATGAGCAGTTCTTC
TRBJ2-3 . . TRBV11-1 CASSHAATRTDTQYF TGTGCCAGCAGCCACGCGGCCACCCGCACAGATACGCAGTATTTT
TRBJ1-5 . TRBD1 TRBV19 CASSLGQLNQPQHF TGTGCCAGTAGTCTGGGACAGCTCAATCAGCCCCAGCATTTT
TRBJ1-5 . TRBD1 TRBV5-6 CASSSWTGANQPQHF TGTGCCAGCAGCTCATGGACAGGGGCTAATCAGCCCCAGCATTTT
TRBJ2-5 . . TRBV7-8 CASSSGSRQETQYF TGTGCCAGCAGCTCCGGGTCACGCCAAGAGACCCAGTACTTC
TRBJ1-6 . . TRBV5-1 CASSFGTDPYNSPLHF TGCGCCAGCAGCTTTGGGACTGACCCTTATAATTCACCCCTCCACTTT
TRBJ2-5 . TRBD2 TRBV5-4 CASRSSGRADETQYF TGTGCCAGCAGATCTAGCGGGAGGGCCGACGAGACCCAGTACTTC
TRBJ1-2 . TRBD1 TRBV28 CASRLQGMGVGYTF TGTGCCAGCAGACTACAGGGGATGGGGGTTGGCTACACCTTC
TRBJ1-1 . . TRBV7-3 CASSQRGGTEAFF TGTGCCAGCAGCCAGCGGGGGGGCACTGAAGCTTTCTTT
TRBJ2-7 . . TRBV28 CASSLRDSREQYF TGTGCCAGCAGTTTAAGGGACTCCCGGGAGCAGTACTTC
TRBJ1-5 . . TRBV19 CAIHAFRDFTRGNQPQHF TGTGCCATTCATGCGTTCAGGGACTTTACTCGTGGCAATCAGCCCCAGCATTTT
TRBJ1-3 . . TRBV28 CAIGQSSGNTIYF TGTGCCATCGGACAGTCATCTGGAAACACCATATATTTT
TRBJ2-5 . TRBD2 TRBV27 CASSLYSGRLGEETQYF TGTGCCAGCAGTTTATATAGCGGGAGGCTCGGGGAAGAGACCCAGTACTTC
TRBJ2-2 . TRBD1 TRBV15 CATSRERQGNTGELFF TGTGCCACCAGCAGAGAAAGACAGGGAAACACCGGGGAGCTGTTTTTT
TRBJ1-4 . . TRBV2 CASSDRDKEKLFF TGTGCCAGCAGTGACCGGGACAAGGAAAAACTGTTTTTT
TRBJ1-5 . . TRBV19 CASSTQVWQPQHF TGTGCCAGTAGTACCCAGGTATGGCAGCCCCAGCATTTT
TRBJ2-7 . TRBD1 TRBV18 CASSPGQGNEQYF TGTGCCAGCTCACCGGGACAGGGAAACGAGCAGTACTTC
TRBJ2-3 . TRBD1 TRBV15 CATSPRQGRTDTQYF TGTGCCACCAGCCCTCGACAGGGGAGGACAGATACGCAGTATTTT
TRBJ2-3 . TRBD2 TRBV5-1 CASMQPGGSVDTQYF TGCGCCAGCATGCAGCCCGGGGGGTCTGTAGATACGCAGTATTTT
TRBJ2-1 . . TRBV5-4 CASSLEVVAPNEQFF TGTGCCAGCAGCTTGGAGGTGGTAGCTCCCAATGAGCAGTTCTTC
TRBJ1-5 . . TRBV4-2 CASSQEGQGISQPQHF TGTGCCAGCAGCCAAGAAGGGCAGGGGATAAGTCAGCCCCAGCATTTT
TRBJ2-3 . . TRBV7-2 CASSLDRESTDTQYF TGTGCCAGCAGCTTAGACCGGGAGAGCACAGATACGCAGTATTTT
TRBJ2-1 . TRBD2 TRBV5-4 CASSSRTREQFF TGTGCCAGCAGCTCTCGGACTAGGGAGCAGTTCTTC
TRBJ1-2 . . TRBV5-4 CASSPTSDNYGYTF TGTGCCAGCAGCCCGACTAGTGACAACTATGGCTACACCTTC
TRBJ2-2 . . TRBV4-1 CASSQAGSGAGELFF TGCGCCAGCAGCCAAGCCGGCTCAGGGGCCGGGGAGCTGTTTTTT
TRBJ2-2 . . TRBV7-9 CASSLTTVNTGELFF TGTGCCAGCAGCTTAACGACAGTTAACACCGGGGAGCTGTTTTTT
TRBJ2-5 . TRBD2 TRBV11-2 CASSLAAGGAWETQYF TGTGCCAGCAGCTTAGCCGCGGGGGGAGCTTGGGAGACCCAGTACTTC
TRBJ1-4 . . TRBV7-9 CASTPLGGSNEKLFF TGTGCCAGCACCCCACTGGGGGGATCAAATGAAAAACTGTTTTTT